These 8 T cell receptor beta chains originate from one sample sequenced in a study of CD8 T cells in ankylosing spondylitis. TCRdb reanalysed the 5' RACE reads using MiXCR and keeps one entry per CDR3 protein. The sample lists 250,000 to 350,000 distinct CDR3 sequences; 20% were seen once. The sequenced material came from blood, either unsorted or a sorted T cell fraction (not recorded which). Source of these receptors: a male donor with ankylosing spondylitis or in good health (not recorded which).

The gene calls are TRBV5-1 and TRBJ2-1, with TRBD2 matching 11 bases. Germline V lookup: CDR1 SGHRS, CDR2 YFSETQ. V shed 3 bases, J shed 9 bases, and the junction held 5 bases outside the gene matches. CDR3 length equals 14 residues. This chain's CDR3 is CASSSSLAGGEQFF. As DNA, the CDR3 is TGCGCCAGCAGCTCCTCGCTAGCGGGAGGTGAGCAGTTCTTC.

The J gene is TRBJ2-3, the V gene TRBV28; TRBD2 might be the D (5 bases). V gave up 3 bases and J gave up 6 bases, with 22 bases separating them. Looked up from germline, CDR1 is MDHEN and CDR2 is SYDVKM. The CDR3 spans 17 residues. CDR3 amino acids: CASSLGFGGPSYDTQYF. The CDR3 bases are TGTGCCAGCAGTTTGGGTTTTGGCGGGCCAAGTTATGATACGCAGTATTTT.

This clonotype showed up many times. J is TRBJ2-3 and V is TRBV24-1; 9 nucleotides align to TRBD1. Germline CDR1 KGHDR, CDR2 SFDVKD. V gave up 12 bases and J gave up 6 bases; unmatched junction bases: 12. There are 14 residues in the CDR3. This CDR3 is CAAQGALGTDTQYF. The CDR3 nucleotides read TGTGCCGCACAGGGGGCGCTGGGGACGGATACGCAGTATTTT.

The V gene is TRBV28, the J gene TRBJ2-3; TRBD2 agrees at 14 bases. The germline CDR1 and CDR2 sequences are MDHEN and SYDVKM. Trimming removed 3 bases from V and 4 bases from J; junction bases left unmatched: 9. The CDR3 contains 18 residues. CDR3 bases: TGTGCCAGCAGTTTGGACGGACTAGCGGGAGGTCCCGCAGATACGCAGTATTTT. It yields the protein CASSLDGLAGGPADTQYF.

The genes are TRBV10-3 and TRBJ1-2, with D possibly TRBD1 on 5 matching bases. Per germline, CDR1 ENHRY and CDR2 SYGVKD. This CDR3 is 14 amino acids long. V dropped 0 bases and J dropped 8 bases, with 13 bases sitting between them. DNA for the CDR3: TGTGCCATCAGTGAGTCCGGGGGTGTTCGGGGCTACACCTTC. Translated, it gives CAISESGGVRGYTF.

CDR3 amino acids: CSARDYLAGWTDTQYF. In nucleotides, the CDR3 is TGCAGTGCTAGAGATTACCTAGCGGGGTGGACAGATACGCAGTATTTT. V gene TRBV20-1 combines with J gene TRBJ2-3, with 9 bases aligning to TRBD2. Germline trimming cut 0 bases from V and 3 bases from J; bases unmatched to any gene: 7. CDR3 length: 16 residues. Germline V gene data show CDR1 as DFQATT and CDR2 as SNEGSKA (reference sequence).

This clonotype was recorded a few times. The V gene is TRBV7-9, the J gene TRBJ2-7, with D unclear. Germline CDR1 and CDR2: SEHNR and FQNEAQ (reference sequence). CDR3 length equals 11 residues. V dropped 3 bases and J dropped 5 bases, with 5 bases sitting between them. The chain's CDR3 is CASSFNNEQYV. The CDR3 DNA sequence: TGTGCCAGCAGCTTTAACAACGAGCAGTACGTC.

This clonotype was found a few times. This rearrangement joins TRBV7-2 to TRBJ1-1; D possibly corresponds to TRBD1 (5 bases). This CDR3 has 13 amino acids. Germline V lookup: CDR1 SGHTA, CDR2 FQGNSA. Trimming cost V 2 bases and J 8 bases, with 12 bases left between them. The CDR3 is CASSLLGQMEAFF. DNA of the CDR3: TGTGCCAGCAGCTTACTCGGACAAATGGAAGCTTTCTTT.